This T cell receptor beta chain originates from a study of blood T cell repertoires in COVID-19. Study details: Sites in the United States, Italy and Spain provided acute and convalescent COVID-19 samples.

This clone was seen once. The CDR3 consists of 15 residues. Germline trimming cut 5 bases from V and 3 bases from J; bases unmatched to any gene: 7. Germline values: CDR1 MNHEY, CDR2 SVGAGI. Recruited during active infection, patients (from Seattle) were subsequently followed longitudinally. As originally analysed: Cell counts per sample came from amplifying reference gene primers. TCRdb keeps only in-frame clones here, not all; method: immunoSEQ multiplex PCR. D and trimming come from the DNA, and the V and J calls and clone size come from that table. The sample records more than 75,000 clones, roughly nine tenths being singletons.

Sequences were obtained from peripheral blood. The TCR originated in a man aged 50 to 59 with COVID-19, enrolled during active disease. J is TRBJ1-1 and V is TRBV6-5; 9 bases align to TRBD1. The CDR3 nucleotides read TGTGCCAGCAGTCCCCTGACAGGGGGGGACACTGAAGCTTTCTTT. Protein product: CASSPLTGGDTEAFF.